A single sample is the source of the 5 T cell receptor beta chains below, sequenced in a study of shared T cell receptors in the human thymus. The repertoire was sequenced with immunoSEQ multiplex PCR; TCRdb's copy has only in-frame clones and lacks some. The sample carries approximately 660,000 clones, 85% to 90% recorded once. In addition, the sample was reused for a study of human thymus T cells.

The sample consisted of thymocytes. Receptor source: a boy under three years old with a congenital heart defect.

The chain has TRBV5-6 and TRBJ2-7; TRBD1 is a possible D gene (7 bases). Trimming removed 4 bases at V and 4 bases at J, with 27 bases between. The germline V gene has CDR1 SGHDT and CDR2 YYEEEE. The length of the CDR3 is 18 residues. CDR3 sequence: CASSAKRRGRHGEYEQYF. The CDR3 coding sequence is TGTGCCAGCAGCGCCAAGCGGAGGGGGCGACACGGTGAGTACGAGCAGTACTTC.

The V call is TRBV5-1, the J call TRBJ2-7; 8 bases fit TRBD1. In germline, CDR1 is SGHRS, CDR2 YFSETQ. V shed 0 bases, J shed 5 bases, and the junction held 1 base outside the gene matches. The CDR3 runs 13 residues. The CDR3 region is CASSLAGGDEQYF. Written as DNA, the CDR3 is TGCGCCAGCAGCTTGGCAGGGGGCGACGAGCAGTACTTC.

The chain carries TRBV5-6 and TRBJ2-7, with 11 bases aligning to TRBD2. Germline trimming cut 3 bases from V and 5 bases from J; bases unmatched to any gene: 10. Germline lookup yields CDR1 SGHDT and CDR2 YYEEEE. The CDR3 has 16 amino acids. The CDR3 sequence is CASSWLAGGPVHEQYF. As DNA, the CDR3 is TGTGCCAGCAGCTGGTTAGCGGGAGGGCCAGTACACGAGCAGTACTTC.

The chain has TRBV5-4 and TRBJ2-1; 10 bases fit TRBD2. Germline CDR1 SGHNT, CDR2 YYREEE (reference sequence). This CDR3 comprises 17 residues. V lost 1 base and J lost 3; bases outside the gene matches: 7. CDR3 region: CASSLSSGRLHYNEQFF. DNA for the CDR3: TGTGCCAGCAGCTTGAGTAGCGGGAGGCTCCACTACAATGAGCAGTTCTTC.

The genes are TRBV7-9 and TRBJ2-3, with 10 bases that match TRBD2. CDR3 length equals 16 residues. The V and J ends lost 4 bases and 1 base, in that order; junction bases with no gene match: 5. CDR1 is SEHNR, CDR2 FQNEAQ, per germline (reference sequence). CDR3 in DNA: TGTGCCAGCAGCTCCATACTAGCGGGACGCACAGATACGCAGTATTTT. Protein: CASSSILAGRTDTQYF.